The 15 T cell receptor beta chains listed next were all sequenced from one sample in a study of T cell responses to AZD1222 COVID-19 vaccine. Clones were read by immunoSEQ multiplex PCR, and TCRdb kept only the in-frame ones, dropping some. The sample lists about 100,000 clones; 80% to 90% were seen once. The sequencing used peripheral blood, collected on day 0 of AZD1222 vaccination. These receptors came from an adult in good health.

The J gene is TRBJ2-5, the V gene TRBV27, with TRBD2 matching over 9 bases. There are 16 residues in the CDR3. Germline CDR1 MNHEY, CDR2 SMNVEV (reference sequence). With V trimmed by 0 bases and J by 5 bases, 7 bases remained unmatched. The CDR3 coding sequence is TGTGCCAGCAGTTTATCGGTAGCGGGGGAAGTGGAGACCCAGTACTTC. This translates into CASSLSVAGEVETQYF.

In DNA form, the CDR3 reads TGCAGTGCTAGTTCCGGGACGGGCAATCAGCCCCAGCATTTT. It translates to CSASSGTGNQPQHF. The gene calls are TRBV20-1 and TRBJ1-5; a weak D match, TRBD1 (5 bases). CDR1 and CDR2 from the germline V gene are DFQATT and SNEGSKA (reference sequence). This CDR3 is 14 amino acids long. Trimming cost V 3 bases and J 2 bases, with 11 bases left between them.

The chain has TRBV7-7 and TRBJ1-4, with D possibly matching TRBD1 (6 bases). CDR1 and CDR2 (germline): SSHAT, FNYEAQ (reference sequence). This CDR3 region has 15 residues. Trimming removed 5 bases at V and 6 bases at J, with 16 bases between. CDR3 sequence (DNA): TGTGCCAGCAGCCCGTCGCCGGGGGCCTATGAAAAACTGTTTTTT. This codes for CASSPSPGAYEKLFF.

The CDR3 DNA follows: TGTGCCAGTAAAGAAGTCGTTGGGGGTAAGGGCGGTAGCACTGAAGCTTTCTTT. Translated, it gives CASKEVVGGKGGSTEAFF. V and J are TRBV28 and TRBJ1-1; TRBD1 might be the D (5 bases). Germline values: CDR1 MDHEN, CDR2 SYDVKM. The CDR3 is made up of 18 amino acids. V dropped 9 bases and J dropped 4 bases, with 30 bases sitting between them.

This rearrangement joins TRBV6-1 to TRBJ2-2; weak D call: TRBD2 (5 bases). CDR1 and CDR2 (germline): MNHNS, SASEGT. The CDR3 has 12 amino acids. V lost 8 bases to trimming and J lost 7 bases, with 11 bases between them. The CDR3 sequence is CASRGFGGELFF. CDR3 coding DNA: TGTGCCAGCCGAGGGTTCGGCGGGGAGCTGTTTTTT.

V gene TRBV9 combines with J gene TRBJ1-4; no definite D call. CDR3 length equals 15 residues. Deletions cut 0 bases from V and 6 bases from J, with 12 bases between. Germline-derived CDR1 and CDR2 are SGDLS and YYNGEE. This CDR3 reads CASSVEGSDYEKLFF. In nucleotides, the CDR3 is TGTGCCAGCAGCGTAGAAGGATCGGACTATGAAAAACTGTTTTTT.

This chain connects TRBV7-9 to TRBJ2-7; 8 positions match TRBD1. The CDR3 is made up of 13 amino acids. The trim removed 3 bases at V and 7 bases at J, leaving 5 bases unmatched. The germline V gene encodes CDR1 SEHNR and CDR2 FQNEAQ (reference sequence). Here the CDR3 DNA reads TGTGCCAGCAGCTTCGGACAGGGAAGGGAGCAGTACTTC. It codes for CASSFGQGREQYF.

The V and J genes are TRBV4-1 and TRBJ2-7; D ambiguous. Trimming cost V 4 bases and J 3 bases, with 10 bases left between them. This CDR3 is built from 13 residues. Germline V gives CDR1 MGHRA, CDR2 YSYEKL. Written as DNA, the CDR3 is TGCGCCAGCAGCCTTGGCGAGATCTACGAGCAGTACTTC. Encoded protein: CASSLGEIYEQYF.

The genes are TRBV7-2 and TRBJ2-5; 7 nucleotides match TRBD2. V shed 2 bases and J 4 bases; nucleotides not matched to a gene: 10. This CDR3 has 16 amino acids. CDR1 is SGHTA and CDR2 is FQGNSA in the germline V gene. In nucleotides, the CDR3 is TGTGCCAGCAGCTTAAGGCGCCGCGGGGAGGGAGAGACCCAGTACTTC. Translation: CASSLRRRGEGETQYF.

V and J are TRBV5-8 and TRBJ1-1, with 9 bases that match TRBD1. Per the germline V gene, CDR1 is SGHTS and CDR2 is YDEGEE. The CDR3 covers 14 residues. J was trimmed by 9 bases and V by 0 bases; bases with no gene match: 6. CDR3 nucleotides: TGTGCCAGCAGCTTGGGAGCTTACAGGGGGCAAGCTTTCTTT. As protein: CASSLGAYRGQAFF.

The V call is TRBV6-5, the J call TRBJ1-1; D gene unclear. CDR1 is MNHEY, CDR2 SVGAGI, per germline. The V end was cut by 4 bases, the J end by 2 bases, with 11 bases between. This CDR3 comprises 14 residues. CDR3 sequence (DNA): TGTGCCAGCAGTTCGCGCCAGTTAAACACTGAAGCTTTCTTT. Amino acids: CASSSRQLNTEAFF.

CDR3 sequence (DNA): TGTGCCAGTTCCCTAGCCCCAGGGGGCTATGGCTACACCTTC. Its protein product is CASSLAPGGYGYTF. The rearrangement joins TRBV19 to TRBJ1-2; the match to TRBD1 covers 7 bases. CDR3 length: 14 amino acids. The germline V gene has CDR1 LNHDA and CDR2 SQIVND (reference sequence). V shed 8 bases and J 4 bases; nucleotides not matched to a gene: 10.

V and J are TRBV7-2 and TRBJ2-2; 7 nucleotides align to TRBD1. Germline-derived CDR1 and CDR2 are SGHTA and FQGNSA. Trimming cost V 0 bases and J 0 bases; bases outside gene matches: 1. The CDR3 extends over 16 amino acids. The CDR3 DNA reads TGTGCCAGCAGCTTAGCGGGGACAGCGAACACCGGGGAGCTGTTTTTT. Encoded protein: CASSLAGTANTGELFF.

This chain joins TRBV7-8 and TRBJ1-5; D is undetermined. The length of the CDR3 is 14 residues. Trimming shortened V by 2 bases and J by 0 bases, and 5 bases separated the two germline ends. CDR1 SGHVS and CDR2 FQNEAQ come from the germline V gene. CDR3 bases: TGTGCCAGCAGCTTAAGTAGTAGCAATCAGCCCCAGCATTTT. Its translation is CASSLSSSNQPQHF.

The chain couples TRBV6-5 to TRBJ1-1; D gene unclear. CDR1 is MNHEY and CDR2 is SVGAGI in the germline V gene. Between the trimmed V and J ends, which lost 2 bases and 0 bases, there was a span of 7 bases. The CDR3 length is 14 residues. CDR3 residues: CASSYGSVNTEAFF. The CDR3 DNA reads as TGTGCCAGCAGTTACGGGTCCGTGAACACTGAAGCTTTCTTT.